One TCR beta chain is described in this entry. Antigen unknown. The CDR3 covers 15 residues. Germline V gene sequence: CDR1 MNHNS, CDR2 SASEGT. V gave up 7 bases and J gave up 7 bases, with 19 bases separating them. This entry is derived from a study of graft-versus-host responses after intestinal transplantation. Assay: immunoSEQ multiplex PCR; the TCRdb copy retains only in-frame clones and omits some. The table records approximately 20,000 clones, 86% of them present only once. Findings and limits, study-wide: Association was observed between peak circulating GvH clone levels and early post-transplant HvG declines.

This sequence joins TRBV6-1 and TRBJ1-4, with D unresolved. This sequence was found in a human patient who received an intestinal transplant, so some T cells may come from the graft donor. The sequences come from PBMCs, collected roughly 32 weeks after intestinal transplant. CDR3 in amino acids: CASKVGVGGSEKLFF. The CDR3 DNA is TGTGCCAGCAAAGTTGGGGTTGGAGGAAGTGAAAAACTGTTTTTT.